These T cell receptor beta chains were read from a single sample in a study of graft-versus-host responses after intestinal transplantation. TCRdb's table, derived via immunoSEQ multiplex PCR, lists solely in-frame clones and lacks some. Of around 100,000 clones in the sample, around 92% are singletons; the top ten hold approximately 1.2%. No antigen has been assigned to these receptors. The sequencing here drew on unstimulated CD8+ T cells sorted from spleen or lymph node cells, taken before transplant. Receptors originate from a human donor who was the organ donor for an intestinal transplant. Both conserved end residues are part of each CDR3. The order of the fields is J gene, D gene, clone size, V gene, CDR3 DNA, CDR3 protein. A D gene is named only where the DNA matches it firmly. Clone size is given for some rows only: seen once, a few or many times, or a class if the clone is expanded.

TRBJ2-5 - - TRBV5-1 TGCGCCAGCAGCTTGAGGCAGCCCGAAGAGACCCAGTACTTC CASSLRQPEETQYF
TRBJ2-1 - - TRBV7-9 TGTGCCAGCAGCTTGTCCCAAGCGGACACCTACAATGAGCAGTTCTTC CASSLSQADTYNEQFF
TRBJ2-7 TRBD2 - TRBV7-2 TGTGCCAGCAGCTTAAGACTAGCGTTCGAGCAGTACTTC CASSLRLAFEQYF
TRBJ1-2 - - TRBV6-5 TGTGCCAGTTGGGCACAGGGTCTTTGGAATGGCTACACCTTC CASWAQGLWNGYTF
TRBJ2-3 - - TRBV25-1 TGTGCCAGCAGGGACGGCACAGATACGCAGTATTTT CASRDGTDTQYF
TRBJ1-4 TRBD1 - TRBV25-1 TGTGCCAGAAGAACTACGGGACAGGGTGTGACTAATGAAAAACTGTTTTTT CARRTTGQGVTNEKLFF
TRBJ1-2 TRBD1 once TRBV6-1 TGTGCCAGCAGTCGGACAGGGGATGGCTACACCTTC CASSRTGDGYTF
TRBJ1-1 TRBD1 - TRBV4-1 TGCGCCAGCAGCCAAGTACAGGGGGTAGCTTTCTTT CASSQVQGVAFF
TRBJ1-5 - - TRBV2 TGTGCCAGCAGTGGGGGGCAGGGGCTCTATAGCAATCAGCCCCAGCATTTT CASSGGQGLYSNQPQHF
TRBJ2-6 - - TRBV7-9 TGTGCCAGCACCGTAGCGGACAGTGCCCGCTCTGGGGCCAACGTCCTGACTTTC CASTVADSARSGANVLTF
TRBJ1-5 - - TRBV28 TGTGCCAGCAGTCCAAACGCAGGGGTTCAGCCCCAGCATTTT CASSPNAGVQPQHF
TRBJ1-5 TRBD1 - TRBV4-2 TGTGCCAGCAGCCATCATCAGGGGGCACGCCAGCCCCAGCATTTT CASSHHQGARQPQHF
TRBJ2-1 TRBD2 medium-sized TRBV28 TGTGCCAGCAGCACGACTAGCGGGTTCTACAATGAGCAGTTCTTC CASSTTSGFYNEQFF
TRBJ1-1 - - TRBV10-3 TGTGCCATCAGTGAGTACAAGAACACTGAAGCTTTCTTT CAISEYKNTEAFF
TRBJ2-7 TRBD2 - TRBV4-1 TGCGCCAGCAGCCAAGAAAAGCGGGAGGTCCACGAGCAGTACTTC CASSQEKREVHEQYF
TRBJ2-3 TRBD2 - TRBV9 TGTGCCAGCAGCGTAGAGGCGGGAGCCAGCACAGATACGCAGTATTTT CASSVEAGASTDTQYF
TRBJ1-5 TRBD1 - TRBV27 TGTGCCAGCAGCGACAGGGGGACCGGTCAGCCCCAGCATTTT CASSDRGTGQPQHF
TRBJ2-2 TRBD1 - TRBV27 TGTGCCAGCAGTCAATTACAGGGGGTGGGGGAGCTGTTTTTT CASSQLQGVGELFF
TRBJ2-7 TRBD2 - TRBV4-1 TGCGCCAGCAGCCACGGACTAGCGGCCTCCTACGAGCAGTACTTC CASSHGLAASYEQYF
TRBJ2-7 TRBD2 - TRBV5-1 TGCGCCAGCAGCTTGGGTAGCGGGAGCTCCTACGAGCAGTACTTC CASSLGSGSSYEQYF
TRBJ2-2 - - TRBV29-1 TGCAGCGTTGATTACGGAGATAACACCGGGGAGCTGTTTTTT CSVDYGDNTGELFF
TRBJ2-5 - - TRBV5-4 TGTGCCAGCAGCCCACGTGGCGAGACCCAGTACTTC CASSPRGETQYF
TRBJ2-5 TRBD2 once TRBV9 TGTGCCAGCAGCGAATGGGGAGGGGAGTACCAAGAGACCCAGTACTTC CASSEWGGEYQETQYF
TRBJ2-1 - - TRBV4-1 TGCGCCAGCAGCCGGTCGAGTACCAATGAGCAGTTCTTC CASSRSSTNEQFF
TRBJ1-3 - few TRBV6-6 TGTGCCAGCAGTTACCCACCAGGGCCTGGAAACACCATATATTTT CASSYPPGPGNTIYF
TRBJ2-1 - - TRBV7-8 TGTGCCAGCAGCTTATATTTTTGGTTTCTAAGGGAGCAGTTCTTC CASSLYFWFLREQFF
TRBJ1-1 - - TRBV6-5 TGTGCCAGCAGTTGGGGACTGTCGAACACTGAAGCTTTCTTT CASSWGLSNTEAFF
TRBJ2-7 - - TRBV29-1 TGCAGCGTTGAGGGACATACTTACGAGCAGTACTTC CSVEGHTYEQYF